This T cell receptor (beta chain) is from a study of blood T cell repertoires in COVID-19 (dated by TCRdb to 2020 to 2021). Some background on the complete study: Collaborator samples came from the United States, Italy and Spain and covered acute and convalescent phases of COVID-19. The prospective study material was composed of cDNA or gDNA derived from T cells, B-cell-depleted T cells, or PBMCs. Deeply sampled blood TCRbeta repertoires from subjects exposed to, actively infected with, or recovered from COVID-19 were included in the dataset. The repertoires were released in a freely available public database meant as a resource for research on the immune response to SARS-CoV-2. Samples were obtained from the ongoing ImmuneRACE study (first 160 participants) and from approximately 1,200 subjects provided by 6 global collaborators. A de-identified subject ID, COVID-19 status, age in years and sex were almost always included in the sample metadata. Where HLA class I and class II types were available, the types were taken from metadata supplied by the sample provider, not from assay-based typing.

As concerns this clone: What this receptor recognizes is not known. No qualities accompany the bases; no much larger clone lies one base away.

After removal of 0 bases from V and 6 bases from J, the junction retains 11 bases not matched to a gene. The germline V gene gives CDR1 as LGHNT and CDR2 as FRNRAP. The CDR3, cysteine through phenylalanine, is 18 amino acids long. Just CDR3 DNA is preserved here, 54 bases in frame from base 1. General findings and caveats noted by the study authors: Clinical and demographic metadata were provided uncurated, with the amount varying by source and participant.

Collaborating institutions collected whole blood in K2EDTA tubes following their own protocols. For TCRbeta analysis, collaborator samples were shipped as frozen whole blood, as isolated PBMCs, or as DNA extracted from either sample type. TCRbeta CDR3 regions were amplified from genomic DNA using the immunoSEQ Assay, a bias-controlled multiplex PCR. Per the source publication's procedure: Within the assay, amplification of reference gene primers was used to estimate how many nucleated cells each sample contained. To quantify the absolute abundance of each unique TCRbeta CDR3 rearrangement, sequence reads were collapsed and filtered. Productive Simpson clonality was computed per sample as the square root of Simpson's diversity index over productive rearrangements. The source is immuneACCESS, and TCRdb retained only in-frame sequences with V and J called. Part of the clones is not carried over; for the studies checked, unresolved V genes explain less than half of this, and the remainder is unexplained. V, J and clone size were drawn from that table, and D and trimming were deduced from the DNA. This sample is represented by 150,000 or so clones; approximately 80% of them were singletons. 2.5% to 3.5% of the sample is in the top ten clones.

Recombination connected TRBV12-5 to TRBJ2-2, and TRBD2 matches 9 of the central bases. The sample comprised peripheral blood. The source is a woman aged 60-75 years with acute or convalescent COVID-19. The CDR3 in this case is CASGLVREVAGVAGELFF. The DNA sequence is TGTGCTAGTGGTTTGGTACGGGAGGTAGCGGGGGTCGCCGGGGAGCTGTTTTTT.